This TCR beta chain came from a study of T cells in Graves' hyperthyroidism and ophthalmopathy. RNA transcripts gave rise to amplified TCR beta CDR3 regions. Initially, a first-round RT-PCR of the TCR CDR3 employed the HTBI primer set. MiXCR was run by TCRdb on the multiplex PCR reads, yielding one entry per CDR3 protein. The sample lists some 560,000 distinct CDR3 sequences; 15% to 18% were seen once. Looked up from germline, CDR1 is SGDLS and CDR2 is YYNGEE. CDR3 length equals 13 residues. Deletions cut 6 bases from V and 6 bases from J, with 15 bases between. This clonotype has a handful of counts. The genes are TRBV9 and TRBJ1-2, with D possibly matching TRBD1 (5 bases). Sequenced input: blood. The origin of this receptor is a woman in her 30s with Graves' hyperthyroidism. CDR3 sequence reads: CASTQAGLDGYTF. In DNA form, the CDR3 reads TGTGCCAGCACCCAGGCGGGGCTGGATGGCTACACCTTC.